This is a list of T cell receptor beta chains from one sample in a study of blood T cell repertoires in COVID-19. Produced via immunoSEQ multiplex PCR; TCRdb's table is partial and in-frame only. The table includes about 210,000 clones, around 83% detected once. The specimen was peripheral blood. The receptors were sampled from a woman aged 45-65 years with acute or convalescent COVID-19. CDR3s include the opening cysteine and the closing phenylalanine or tryptophan. Each record gives: V gene, J gene, D gene, clone size, CDR3 DNA, CDR3 protein. A D gene is named only where the DNA matches it firmly. Only part of the rows carry a size: once, few, many, or a class if the clone is expanded.

v_call: TRBV15; j_call: TRBJ1-1; d_call: NA; clone_size: NA; cdr3_nt: TGTGCCACCAGTTTACAGGGTAACACTGAAGCTTTCTTT; cdr3_aa: CATSLQGNTEAFF
v_call: TRBV18; j_call: TRBJ2-1; d_call: TRBD1; clone_size: NA; cdr3_nt: TGTGCCAGCTCGCCGACAGGGAATATTGACAATGAGCAGTTCTTC; cdr3_aa: CASSPTGNIDNEQFF
v_call: TRBV7-2; j_call: TRBJ2-1; d_call: TRBD1; clone_size: NA; cdr3_nt: TGTGCCAGCAGCTTAGACAGGGGAAAATACAATGAGCAGTTCTTC; cdr3_aa: CASSLDRGKYNEQFF
v_call: TRBV6-6; j_call: TRBJ1-2; d_call: TRBD1; clone_size: few; cdr3_nt: TGTGCCAGCAGTTACACCGGGACAGGGGTTAGTGGCTACACCTTC; cdr3_aa: CASSYTGTGVSGYTF
v_call: TRBV5-1; j_call: TRBJ1-2; d_call: TRBD1; clone_size: once; cdr3_nt: TGCGCCAGCAGCTTAGGTACGGGACAGGCAAGTGGCTACACCTTC; cdr3_aa: CASSLGTGQASGYTF
v_call: TRBV15; j_call: TRBJ2-7; d_call: NA; clone_size: NA; cdr3_nt: TGTGCCACCAGCAGAGACAGGGTAGGGGGGGGACTCTACGAGCAGTACTTC; cdr3_aa: CATSRDRVGGGLYEQYF
v_call: TRBV9; j_call: TRBJ2-2; d_call: TRBD2; clone_size: NA; cdr3_nt: TGTGCCAGCAGCGCACGAGGATGGGGGAGGGCGAACGCCGGGGAGCTGTTTTTT; cdr3_aa: CASSARGWGRANAGELFF
v_call: TRBV19; j_call: TRBJ1-3; d_call: TRBD1; clone_size: NA; cdr3_nt: TGTGCCAGTATGCCGGACAGGGGGCGATGGATGGGGAACACCATATATTTT; cdr3_aa: CASMPDRGRWMGNTIYF
v_call: TRBV19; j_call: TRBJ2-1; d_call: NA; clone_size: NA; cdr3_nt: TGTGCCAGTAGTATCGAGAGCTCCTACAATGAGCAGTTCTTC; cdr3_aa: CASSIESSYNEQFF
v_call: TRBV5-1; j_call: TRBJ2-4; d_call: NA; clone_size: once; cdr3_nt: TGCGCCAGCAGGTTGGGAGGCCAAAAAAACATTCAGTACTTC; cdr3_aa: CASRLGGQKNIQYF
v_call: TRBV6-5; j_call: TRBJ1-6; d_call: NA; clone_size: NA; cdr3_nt: TGTGCCAGCATGGCATCGAATAATTCACCCCTCCACTTT; cdr3_aa: CASMASNNSPLHF
v_call: TRBV7-8; j_call: TRBJ1-2; d_call: NA; clone_size: NA; cdr3_nt: TGTGCCAGCAGCCACGAGACACCCGCCAGTTTGACCTTC; cdr3_aa: CASSHETPASLTF
v_call: TRBV2; j_call: TRBJ2-7; d_call: TRBD1; clone_size: NA; cdr3_nt: TGTGCCAGCAGAACAGGGGGCACCTACGAGCAGTACTTC; cdr3_aa: CASRTGGTYEQYF
v_call: TRBV19; j_call: TRBJ2-1; d_call: TRBD2; clone_size: NA; cdr3_nt: TGTGCCAGTAGTATCGGACTAGCGGGAGGCAATGAGCAGTTCTTC; cdr3_aa: CASSIGLAGGNEQFF
v_call: TRBV6-6; j_call: TRBJ1-4; d_call: TRBD1; clone_size: NA; cdr3_nt: TGTGCCAGCAGTTACTCGACAGGGTGGTTTAGTGAAAAACTGTTTTTT; cdr3_aa: CASSYSTGWFSEKLFF
v_call: TRBV19; j_call: TRBJ2-5; d_call: TRBD1; clone_size: NA; cdr3_nt: TGTGCCAGTAGTACCCTCGGACAGGGAAGAGAGACCCAGTACTTC; cdr3_aa: CASSTLGQGRETQYF
v_call: TRBV7-6; j_call: TRBJ2-7; d_call: NA; clone_size: NA; cdr3_nt: TGTGCCAGCAGCTTGAGTTCTTCGGGGTTGCTCTACGAGCAGTACTTC; cdr3_aa: CASSLSSSGLLYEQYF
v_call: TRBV6-2/TRBV6-3; j_call: TRBJ2-3; d_call: TRBD2; clone_size: once; cdr3_nt: TGTGCCAGCAGTCTGGGACTAGCGGGCACAGATACGCAGTATTTT; cdr3_aa: CASSLGLAGTDTQYF
v_call: TRBV28; j_call: TRBJ2-3; d_call: NA; clone_size: NA; cdr3_nt: TGTGCCAGCAGTTCCACCGGGAGCACAGATACGCAGTATTTT; cdr3_aa: CASSSTGSTDTQYF
v_call: TRBV12-3/TRBV12-4; j_call: TRBJ1-2; d_call: TRBD1; clone_size: NA; cdr3_nt: TGTGCCAGCAGTTTAGAAAAGACAGGGTTCTGCACCTTC; cdr3_aa: CASSLEKTGFCTF
v_call: TRBV7-9; j_call: TRBJ2-2; d_call: NA; clone_size: NA; cdr3_nt: TGTGCCAGCAGTCGTCCGGAGGGCTTGAGCACCGGGGAGCTGTTTTTT; cdr3_aa: CASSRPEGLSTGELFF
v_call: TRBV19; j_call: TRBJ2-7; d_call: NA; clone_size: NA; cdr3_nt: TGTGCCAGTAGTATAGAACCAGACACGAGCCACGAGCAGTACTTC; cdr3_aa: CASSIEPDTSHEQYF
v_call: TRBV10-3; j_call: TRBJ2-5; d_call: TRBD1; clone_size: NA; cdr3_nt: TGTGCCATCAGTGAGTCTGGACAGGGGCAAGAGACCCAGTACTTC; cdr3_aa: CAISESGQGQETQYF
v_call: TRBV28; j_call: TRBJ1-1; d_call: NA; clone_size: NA; cdr3_nt: TGTGCCAGCACCACCCTCGGGGGGGCCACTGAAGCTTTCTTT; cdr3_aa: CASTTLGGATEAFF
v_call: TRBV27; j_call: TRBJ2-1; d_call: TRBD2; clone_size: NA; cdr3_nt: TGTGCCAGCAGGAGCTTAGGAGCGGGAGGAGGCAATGAGCAGTTCTTC; cdr3_aa: CASRSLGAGGGNEQFF
v_call: TRBV6-1; j_call: TRBJ2-2; d_call: NA; clone_size: NA; cdr3_nt: TGTGCCAGCAGTGAAAGGTCAGGGTTCGCCGGGGAGCTGTTTTTT; cdr3_aa: CASSERSGFAGELFF
v_call: TRBV2; j_call: TRBJ2-7; d_call: NA; clone_size: NA; cdr3_nt: TGTGCCAGCGGAGGGGGAGGGTACGAGCAGTACTTC; cdr3_aa: CASGGGGYEQYF
v_call: TRBV10-2; j_call: TRBJ2-1; d_call: NA; clone_size: few; cdr3_nt: TGCGCCAGCAGTTGGGGACTCAGGAATGAGCAGTTCTTC; cdr3_aa: CASSWGLRNEQFF
v_call: TRBV5-8; j_call: TRBJ1-4; d_call: TRBD1; clone_size: once; cdr3_nt: TGTGCCAGCAGCTTGGAGGGACAGGGGAGCGAAAAACTGTTTTTT; cdr3_aa: CASSLEGQGSEKLFF
v_call: TRBV27; j_call: TRBJ1-5; d_call: NA; clone_size: NA; cdr3_nt: TGTGCCAGCAGTTCACATTTGGCGGGGGCCCAGCATTTT; cdr3_aa: CASSSHLAGAQHF
v_call: TRBV29-1; j_call: TRBJ2-3; d_call: NA; clone_size: NA; cdr3_nt: TGCAGCGTTACTAGTGCTACGCAGTATTTT; cdr3_aa: CSVTSATQYF
v_call: TRBV2; j_call: TRBJ2-5; d_call: TRBD2; clone_size: few; cdr3_nt: TGTGCCAGCATATGGAGGACTAGCGGGAAGCAAGAGACCCAGTACTTC; cdr3_aa: CASIWRTSGKQETQYF
v_call: TRBV14; j_call: TRBJ1-1; d_call: NA; clone_size: NA; cdr3_nt: TGTGCCAGCAGCTCCTTCCGGGGGGGAGCCACTGAAGCTTTCTTT; cdr3_aa: CASSSFRGGATEAFF